One and the same sample provided the 5 T cell receptor beta chains below, sequenced in a study of human T cells and chemical hapten exposure. One entry per CDR3 protein results from TCRdb running MiXCR on the RACE reads. This table has 200,000 to 300,000 distinct CDR3 sequences, about 9% appearing once. The time point denotes: pre-sensitization, week 0. Treatment specified: therapeutic diphenylcyclopropenone sensitization with weekly scalp DPC. Sequencing was performed on whole blood, taken in connection with sensitization to the hapten diphenylcyclopropenone (DPC). The receptor set was obtained from a woman between 40 and 55 years old with alopecia areata. Some clones in this sample may be carry-over from other donors' samples.

This rearrangement joins TRBV12-3 or TRBV12-4 to TRBJ2-2; 7 bases are a match to TRBD1. The CDR3 spans 16 residues. The junction had 4 bases not matched to a gene; V was cut back by 2 bases and J by 1 base. Written as DNA, the CDR3 is TGTGCCAGCAGTTTAATATGGACAGGGAACACCGGGGAGCTGTTTTTT. This sequence encodes CASSLIWTGNTGELFF.

This clonotype was seen more than once but under ten times. The CDR3 region is CASSVGGGRGYNEQFF. The CDR3 DNA reads as TGTGCCAGCAGCGTAGGCGGGGGGAGAGGCTACAATGAGCAGTTCTTC. This chain joins TRBV9 and TRBJ2-1; 8 positions match TRBD2. Trimming took 0 bases from V and 3 from J; bases not matched to a gene: 5. The CDR3 runs 16 residues. Germline V gene lookup returns CDR1 SGDLS and CDR2 YYNGEE.

This rearrangement joins TRBV24-1 to TRBJ2-7; D is possibly TRBD2 (7 bases). V was clipped by 3 bases and J by 9 bases, with 11 bases between them. This CDR3 spans 12 amino acids. Germline loops: CDR1 KGHDR, CDR2 SFDVKD. The CDR3 DNA sequence: TGTGCCACCAGTGATGGGGGGGCAGCGCAGTACTTC. It translates to CATSDGGAAQYF.

The J gene is TRBJ1-5, the V gene TRBV2; no clear D gene. This CDR3 has 14 amino acids. The germline CDR1 and CDR2 sequences are SNHLY and FYNNEI. Trimming stripped 4 bases from V and 0 bases from J, with 7 bases between. In nucleotides, the CDR3 is TGTGCCAGCAGTGTGGAGGTTAGCAATCAGCCCCAGCATTTT. As protein: CASSVEVSNQPQHF.

The V and J genes are TRBV7-9 and TRBJ2-3; possible D gene TRBD2, 7 bases. The CDR3 totals 16 residues. Germline V gene data show CDR1 as SEHNR and CDR2 as FQNEAQ (reference sequence). V lost 5 bases, J lost 3 bases, and 18 bases lay in between. CDR3 loop: CASSPRGRGGTDTQYF. The CDR3 nucleotides are TGTGCCAGCAGCCCCCGAGGCAGGGGAGGGACAGATACGCAGTATTTT.